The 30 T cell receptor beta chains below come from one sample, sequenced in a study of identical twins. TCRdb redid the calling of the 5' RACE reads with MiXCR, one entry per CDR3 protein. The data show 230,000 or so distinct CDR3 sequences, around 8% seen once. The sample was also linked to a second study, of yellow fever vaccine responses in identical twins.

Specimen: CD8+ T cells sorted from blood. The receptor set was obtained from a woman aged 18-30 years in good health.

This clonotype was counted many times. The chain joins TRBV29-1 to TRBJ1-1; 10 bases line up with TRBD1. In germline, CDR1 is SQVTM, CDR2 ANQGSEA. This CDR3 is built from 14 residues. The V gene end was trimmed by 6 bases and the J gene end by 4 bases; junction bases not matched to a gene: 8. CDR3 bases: TGCAGCGTGGACCTCCGGGACAGGGGCACTGAAGCTTTCTTT. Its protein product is CSVDLRDRGTEAFF.

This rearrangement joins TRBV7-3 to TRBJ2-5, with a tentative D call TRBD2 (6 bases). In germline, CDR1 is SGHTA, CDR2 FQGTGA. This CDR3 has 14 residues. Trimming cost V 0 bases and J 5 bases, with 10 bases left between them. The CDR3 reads CASSLTRGVETQYF. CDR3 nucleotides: TGTGCCAGCAGCTTAACTCGCGGGGTTGAGACCCAGTACTTC.

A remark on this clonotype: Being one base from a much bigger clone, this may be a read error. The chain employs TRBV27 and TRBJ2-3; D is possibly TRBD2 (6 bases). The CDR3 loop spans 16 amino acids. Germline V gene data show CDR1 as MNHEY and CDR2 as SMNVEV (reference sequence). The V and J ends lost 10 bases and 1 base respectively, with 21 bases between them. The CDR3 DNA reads TGTGCCACCAGGAGGGGCGGGCACACCGGCACAGATACGCAGTATTTT. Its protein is CATRRGGHTGTDTQYF.

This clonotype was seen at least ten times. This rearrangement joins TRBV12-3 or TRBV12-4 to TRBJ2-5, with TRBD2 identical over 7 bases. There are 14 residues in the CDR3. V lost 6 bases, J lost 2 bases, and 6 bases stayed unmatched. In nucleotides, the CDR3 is TGTGCCAGCAGCCTAGCGGACGGACAAGAGACCCAGTACTTC. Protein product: CASSLADGQETQYF.

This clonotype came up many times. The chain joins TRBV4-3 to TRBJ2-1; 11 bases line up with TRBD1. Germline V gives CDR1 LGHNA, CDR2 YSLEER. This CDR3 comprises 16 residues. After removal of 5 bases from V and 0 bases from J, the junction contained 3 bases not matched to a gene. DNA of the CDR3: TGCGCCAGCAGCGAAGGGACAGGGGGCTCCTACAATGAGCAGTTCTTC. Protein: CASSEGTGGSYNEQFF.

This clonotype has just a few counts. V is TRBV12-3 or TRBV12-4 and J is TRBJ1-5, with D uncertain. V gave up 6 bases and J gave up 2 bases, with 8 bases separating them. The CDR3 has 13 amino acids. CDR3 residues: CASRDGGNQPQHF. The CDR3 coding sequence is TGTGCCAGCAGGGACGGGGGCAATCAGCCCCAGCATTTT.

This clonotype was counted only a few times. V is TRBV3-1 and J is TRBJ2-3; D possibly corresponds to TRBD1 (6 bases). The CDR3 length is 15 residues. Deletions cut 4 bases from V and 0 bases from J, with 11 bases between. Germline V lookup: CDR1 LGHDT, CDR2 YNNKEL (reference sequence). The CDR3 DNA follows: TGTGCCAGCAGCCCCTGGGACACTAGCACAGATACGCAGTATTTT. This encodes CASSPWDTSTDTQYF.

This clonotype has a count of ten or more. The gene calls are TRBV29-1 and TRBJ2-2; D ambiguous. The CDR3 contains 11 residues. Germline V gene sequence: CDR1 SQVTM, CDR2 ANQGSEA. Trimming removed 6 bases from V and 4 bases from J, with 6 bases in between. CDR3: CSVLSTGELFF. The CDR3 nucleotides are TGCAGCGTCCTCTCCACCGGGGAGCTGTTTTTT.

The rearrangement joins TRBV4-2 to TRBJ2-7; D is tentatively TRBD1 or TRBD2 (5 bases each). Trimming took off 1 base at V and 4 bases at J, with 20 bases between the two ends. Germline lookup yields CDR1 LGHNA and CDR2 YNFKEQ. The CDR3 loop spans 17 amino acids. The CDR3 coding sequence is TGTGCCAGCAGCCAAGGTCCAGGGAGACAGAGGACTTACGAGCAGTACTTC. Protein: CASSQGPGRQRTYEQYF.

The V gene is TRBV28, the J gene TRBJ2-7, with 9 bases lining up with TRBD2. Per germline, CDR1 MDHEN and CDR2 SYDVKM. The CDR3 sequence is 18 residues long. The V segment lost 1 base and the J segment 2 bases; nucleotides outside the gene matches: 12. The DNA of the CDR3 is TGTGCCAGCAGTTTATCCTCTTCTAGCGGGATTAAGACCTACGAGCAGTACTTC. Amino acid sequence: CASSLSSSSGIKTYEQYF.

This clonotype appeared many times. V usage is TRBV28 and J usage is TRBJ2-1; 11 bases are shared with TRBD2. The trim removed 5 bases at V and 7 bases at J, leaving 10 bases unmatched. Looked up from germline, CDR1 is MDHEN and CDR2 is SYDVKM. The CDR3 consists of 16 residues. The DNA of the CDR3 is TGTGCCAGCAGTAGCTTCCTAGCGGGGGGCAGTAATGAGCAGTTCTTC. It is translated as CASSSFLAGGSNEQFF.

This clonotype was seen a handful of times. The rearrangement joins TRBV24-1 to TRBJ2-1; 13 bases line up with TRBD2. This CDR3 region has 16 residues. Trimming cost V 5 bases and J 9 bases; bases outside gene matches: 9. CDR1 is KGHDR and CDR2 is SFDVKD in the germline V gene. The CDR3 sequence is CATSALLAGGEGEQFF. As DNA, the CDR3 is TGTGCCACCAGTGCCTTACTAGCGGGAGGGGAGGGTGAGCAGTTCTTC.

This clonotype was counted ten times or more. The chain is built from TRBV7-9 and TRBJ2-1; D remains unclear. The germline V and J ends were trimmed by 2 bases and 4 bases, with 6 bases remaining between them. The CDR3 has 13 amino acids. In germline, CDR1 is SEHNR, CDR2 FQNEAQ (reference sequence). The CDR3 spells CASSLPAYNEQFF. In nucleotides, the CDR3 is TGTGCCAGCAGCTTACCAGCATACAATGAGCAGTTCTTC.

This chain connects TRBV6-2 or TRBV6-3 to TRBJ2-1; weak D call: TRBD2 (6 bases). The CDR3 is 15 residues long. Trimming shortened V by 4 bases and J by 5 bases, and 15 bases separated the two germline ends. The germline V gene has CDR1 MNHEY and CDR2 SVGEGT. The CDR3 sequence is CASSWYGDSDNEQFF. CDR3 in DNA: TGTGCCAGCAGTTGGTACGGGGACTCGGACAATGAGCAGTTCTTC.

The chain's CDR3 is CASSYSKSQETQYF. Written as DNA, the CDR3 is TGTGCCAGCAGTTACTCCAAATCCCAAGAGACCCAGTACTTC. This chain uses TRBV6-5 with TRBJ2-5; D uncertain. V was clipped by 0 bases and J by 1 base, with 6 bases between them. The length of the CDR3 is 14 residues. Germline V gene data show CDR1 as MNHEY and CDR2 as SVGAGI.

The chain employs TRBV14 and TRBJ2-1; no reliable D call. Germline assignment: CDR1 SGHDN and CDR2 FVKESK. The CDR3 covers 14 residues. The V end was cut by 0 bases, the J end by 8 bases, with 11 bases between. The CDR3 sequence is CASSQDFNQDEQFF. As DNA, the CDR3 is TGTGCCAGCAGCCAAGATTTCAATCAAGATGAGCAGTTCTTC.

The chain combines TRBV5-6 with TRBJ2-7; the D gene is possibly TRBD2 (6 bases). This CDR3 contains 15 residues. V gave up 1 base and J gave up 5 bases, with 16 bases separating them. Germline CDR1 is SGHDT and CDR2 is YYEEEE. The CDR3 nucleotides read TGTGCCAGCAGCTTGAGTCCACCGGGGGTCCACGAGCAGTACTTC. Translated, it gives CASSLSPPGVHEQYF.

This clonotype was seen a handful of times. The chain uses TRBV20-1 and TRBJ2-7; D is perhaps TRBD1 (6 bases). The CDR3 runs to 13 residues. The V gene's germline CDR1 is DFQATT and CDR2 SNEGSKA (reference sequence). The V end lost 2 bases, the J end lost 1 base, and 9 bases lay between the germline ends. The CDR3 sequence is CSARPRGSYEQYF. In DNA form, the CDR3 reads TGCAGTGCTAGACCCAGGGGATCCTACGAGCAGTACTTC.

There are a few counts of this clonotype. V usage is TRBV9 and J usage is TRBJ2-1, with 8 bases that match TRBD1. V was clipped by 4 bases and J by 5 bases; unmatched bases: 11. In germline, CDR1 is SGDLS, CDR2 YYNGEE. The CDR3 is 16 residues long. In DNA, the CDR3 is TGTGCCAGCAGCTCCCAGACAGGGGCGGAAAACAATGAGCAGTTCTTC. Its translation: CASSSQTGAENNEQFF.

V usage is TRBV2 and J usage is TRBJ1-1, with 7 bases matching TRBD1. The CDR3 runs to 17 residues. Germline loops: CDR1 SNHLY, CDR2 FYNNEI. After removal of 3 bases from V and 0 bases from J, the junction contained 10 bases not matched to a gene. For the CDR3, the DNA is TGTGCCAGCAGTGACGTCGGACAGGATGTTGTGAACACTGAAGCTTTCTTT. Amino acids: CASSDVGQDVVNTEAFF.

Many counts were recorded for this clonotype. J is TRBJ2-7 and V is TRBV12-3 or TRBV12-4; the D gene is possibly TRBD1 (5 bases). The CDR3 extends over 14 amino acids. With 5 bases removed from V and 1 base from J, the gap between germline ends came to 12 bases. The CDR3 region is CASSPRTKSYEQYF. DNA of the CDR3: TGTGCCAGCAGTCCGAGGACAAAGTCCTACGAGCAGTACTTC.

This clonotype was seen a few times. In nucleotides, the CDR3 is TGTGCCAGCAGCTCCCGTGGGCGGATTGAGCAGTTCTTC. Protein sequence: CASSSRGRIEQFF. The V call is TRBV27, the J call TRBJ2-1, with unresolved D. Germline values: CDR1 MNHEY, CDR2 SMNVEV (reference sequence). Deletions cut 6 bases from V and 9 bases from J, with 15 bases between. The CDR3 is 13 residues long.

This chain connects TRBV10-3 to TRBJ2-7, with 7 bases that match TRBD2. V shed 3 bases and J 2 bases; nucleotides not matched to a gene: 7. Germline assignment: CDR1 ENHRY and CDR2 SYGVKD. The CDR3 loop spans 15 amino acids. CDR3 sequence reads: CAISDALAATYEQYF. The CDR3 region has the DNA TGTGCCATCAGTGACGCCCTAGCGGCAACCTACGAGCAGTACTTC.

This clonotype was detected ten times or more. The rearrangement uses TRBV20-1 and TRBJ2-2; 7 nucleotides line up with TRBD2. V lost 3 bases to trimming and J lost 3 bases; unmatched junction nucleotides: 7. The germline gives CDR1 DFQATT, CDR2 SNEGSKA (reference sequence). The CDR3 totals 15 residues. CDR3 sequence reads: CSASAGEGDTGELFF. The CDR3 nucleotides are TGCAGTGCTAGTGCCGGGGAGGGAGACACCGGGGAGCTGTTTTTT.

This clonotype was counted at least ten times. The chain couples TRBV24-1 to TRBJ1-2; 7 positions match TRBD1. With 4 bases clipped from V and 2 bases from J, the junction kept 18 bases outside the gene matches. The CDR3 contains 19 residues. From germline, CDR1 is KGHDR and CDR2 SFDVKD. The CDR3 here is CATSDRTTGWGGSNYGYTF. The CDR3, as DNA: TGTGCCACCAGTGACCGGACGACAGGGTGGGGGGGATCGAACTATGGCTACACCTTC.

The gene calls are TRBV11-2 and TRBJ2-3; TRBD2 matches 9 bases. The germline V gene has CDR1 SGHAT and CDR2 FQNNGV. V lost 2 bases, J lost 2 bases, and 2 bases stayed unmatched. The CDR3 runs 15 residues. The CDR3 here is CASSLLAGYTDTQYF. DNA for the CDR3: TGTGCCAGCAGCTTACTAGCGGGGTACACAGATACGCAGTATTTT.

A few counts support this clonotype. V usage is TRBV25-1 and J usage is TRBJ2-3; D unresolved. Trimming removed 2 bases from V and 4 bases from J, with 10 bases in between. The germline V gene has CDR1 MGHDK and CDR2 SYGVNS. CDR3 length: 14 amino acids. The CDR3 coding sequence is TGTGCCAGCAGTGAAACCACGTATGCAGATACGCAGTATTTT. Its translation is CASSETTYADTQYF.

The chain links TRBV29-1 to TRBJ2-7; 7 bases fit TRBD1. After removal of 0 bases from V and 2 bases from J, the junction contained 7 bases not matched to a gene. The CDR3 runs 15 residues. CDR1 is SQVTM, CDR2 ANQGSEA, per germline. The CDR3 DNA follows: TGCAGCGTTGAAGATCTTGGGACAGAGACCTACGAGCAGTACTTC. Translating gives CSVEDLGTETYEQYF.

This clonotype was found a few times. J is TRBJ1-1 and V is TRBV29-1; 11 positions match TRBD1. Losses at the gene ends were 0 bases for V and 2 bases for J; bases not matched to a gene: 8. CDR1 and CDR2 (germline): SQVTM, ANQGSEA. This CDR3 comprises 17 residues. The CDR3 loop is CSVEDLRDRGDNTEAFF. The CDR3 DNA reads TGCAGCGTTGAAGATCTACGGGACAGGGGGGACAACACTGAAGCTTTCTTT.

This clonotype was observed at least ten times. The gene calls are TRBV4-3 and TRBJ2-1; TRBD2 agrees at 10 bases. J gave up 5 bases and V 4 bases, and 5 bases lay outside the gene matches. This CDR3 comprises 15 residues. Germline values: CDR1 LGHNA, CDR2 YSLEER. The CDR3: CASSLGTSVDNEQFF. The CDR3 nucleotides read TGCGCCAGCAGCCTAGGGACTAGCGTGGACAATGAGCAGTTCTTC.